The 11 T cell receptor beta chains presented below share a single source sample, sequenced in a study of blood T cell repertoires in COVID-19 (dated by TCRdb to the early 2020s). The library came from the immunoSEQ multiplex PCR assay. Imported from immuneACCESS, the table was reduced by TCRdb to in-frame sequences with V and J called. These copies leave out some clones; in studies compared against another copy, an unresolved V gene accounts for under half, and the cause of the remainder is not known. The sample includes fewer than 200,000 clones, with 81% observed a single time. The biggest ten clones account for approximately 5.6% of the sample. Sequencing input: PBMCs or T cells enriched from blood (not recorded which). These receptor sequences come from a woman between 40 and 55 years old with acute COVID-19.

The chain has TRBV27 and TRBJ1-2; D is possibly TRBD1 (5 bases). This CDR3 region has 16 residues. Germline CDR1 is MNHEY and CDR2 is SMNVEV (reference sequence). The germline V and J ends were trimmed by 1 base and 1 base, with 13 bases remaining between them. Here the CDR3 DNA reads TGTGCCAGCAGTTTATACGCCAGGGAACGTAACTATGGCTACACCTTC. Its protein product is CASSLYARERNYGYTF.

The chain uses TRBV9 and TRBJ2-1, with a tentative D call TRBD2 (6 bases). CDR1 and CDR2 from the germline V gene are SGDLS and YYNGEE. V lost 3 bases, J lost 2 bases, and 12 bases lay in between. CDR3 length: 15 amino acids. The CDR3 spells CASSAGTPPYNEQFF. CDR3 sequence (DNA): TGTGCCAGCAGCGCCGGGACTCCCCCCTACAATGAGCAGTTCTTC.

This clone was detected ten times or more. The identical CDR3 is also encoded by other nucleotide sequences in the sample. This chain links TRBV7-9 with TRBJ2-7; 7 positions agree with TRBD2. This CDR3 spans 13 amino acids. V lost 3 bases and J lost 3; bases outside the gene matches: 2. The V gene's germline CDR1 is SEHNR and CDR2 FQNEAQ (reference sequence). CDR3: CASSLAGDYEQYF. The CDR3 bases are TGTGCCAGCAGCTTGGCGGGAGACTACGAGCAGTACTTC. The full variable domain, rest sourced from reference TRBV7-9 and TRBJ2-7, is DTGVSQNPRHKITKRGQNVTFRCDPISEHNRLYWYRQTLGQGPEFLTYFQNEAQLEKSRLLSDRFSAERPKGSFSTLEIQRTEQGDSAMYLCASSLAGDYEQYFGPGTRLTVT.

The chain is built from TRBV7-8 and TRBJ2-7, with TRBD2 matching 10 bases. The junction had 10 bases not matched to a gene; V was cut back by 1 base and J by 4 bases. Germline CDR1 is SGHVS and CDR2 is FQNEAQ. CDR3 size: 17 residues. The CDR3 sequence: CASSLGPGASGSYEQYV. CDR3 DNA sequence: TGTGCCAGCAGCTTAGGACCTGGGGCTAGCGGGAGTTACGAGCAGTACGTC.

The chain uses TRBV7-9 and TRBJ2-7; D not resolved. Trimming cost V 4 bases and J 4 bases, with 8 bases left between them. The germline CDR1 and CDR2 sequences are SEHNR and FQNEAQ (reference sequence). The CDR3 contains 12 residues. The CDR3 nucleotides read TGTGCCAGCAGCTCGGAGTCGTACGAGCAGTACTTC. This encodes CASSSESYEQYF.

The V gene is TRBV5-1, the J gene TRBJ1-6, with 10 bases aligning to TRBD1. The CDR3 length is 15 residues. The V segment lost 4 bases and the J segment 5 bases; nucleotides outside the gene matches: 3. Germline CDR1 reads SGHRS; CDR2 reads YFSETQ. The CDR3 nucleotides are TGCGCCAGCAGCGTGGACAGGGGGAATAATTCACCCCTCCACTTT. Its protein product is CASSVDRGNNSPLHF.

The V and J genes are TRBV30 and TRBJ1-2, with D possibly matching TRBD1 (5 bases). CDR3 length: 11 amino acids. Germline V gene data show CDR1 as GTSNPN and CDR2 as SVGIG (reference sequence). V was cut by 3 bases and J by 3 bases, with 5 bases left in between. For the CDR3, the DNA is TGTGCCTGGAGAGGGGACTATGGCTACACCTTC. Encoded protein: CAWRGDYGYTF.

V is TRBV5-1 and J is TRBJ2-7; TRBD1 matches 7 bases. Losses at the gene ends were 0 bases for V and 7 bases for J; bases not matched to a gene: 13. The CDR3 has 16 amino acids. Germline loops: CDR1 SGHRS, CDR2 YFSETQ. In nucleotides, the CDR3 is TGCGCCAGCAGCTTGGTCCGGGACAGTGGAACAAGGGAGCAGTACTTC. Translated: CASSLVRDSGTREQYF.

This clone has only a few counts. The rearrangement uses TRBV4-1 and TRBJ1-5; D is perhaps TRBD1 (5 bases). The CDR3 has 15 residues. V was trimmed by 2 bases and J by 3 bases, leaving 11 bases between them. Looked up from germline, CDR1 is MGHRA and CDR2 is YSYEKL. The CDR3 DNA reads as TGCGCCAGCAGCCAATCGGGGGATTCCAATCAGCCCCAGCATTTT. The encoded protein is CASSQSGDSNQPQHF.

V usage is TRBV12-5 and J usage is TRBJ1-1; the match to TRBD1 covers 7 bases. Germline CDR1 reads LGHNT; CDR2 reads FRNRAP. This CDR3 region has 15 residues. V lost 8 bases to trimming and J lost 1 base; unmatched junction nucleotides: 10. The CDR3 DNA is TGTGCTAGTCTGCCAGGGGGATGGTCGAACACTGAAGCTTTCTTT. It encodes CASLPGGWSNTEAFF.

The chain employs TRBV7-9 and TRBJ1-6, with D uncertain. The CDR3 has 15 residues. CDR1 and CDR2 from the germline V gene are SEHNR and FQNEAQ (reference sequence). The ends were cut back, 0 bases at V and 9 bases at J, with 12 bases in the middle. CDR3 nucleotide sequence: TGTGCCAGCAGCTTAGCTGCAGGCTCCGGTTCACCCCTCCACTTT. Protein product: CASSLAAGSGSPLHF.